Below, 26 T cell receptor beta chains from the same sample are listed, as sequenced in a study of cytomegalovirus exposure and HLA in healthy donors. Primers included in the PCR were 60 Vbeta and 13 Jbeta primers. Assay: immunoSEQ multiplex PCR; the TCRdb copy retains only in-frame clones and omits some. The table includes about 170,000 clones, 65% to 80% detected once. Sequencing input: PBMCs. The receptors were sampled from a woman aged 50 to 60 in good health and CMV-seropositive.

There are a few counts of this clone. The V and J genes are TRBV2 and TRBJ2-6; D not certain. The CDR3 has 16 amino acids. V was shortened by 0 bases and J by 2 bases, with 8 bases between the two germline ends. Germline CDR1 reads SNHLY; CDR2 reads FYNNEI. The CDR3 bases are TGTGCCAGCAGTGAAGCCGTCCGGGCTGGGGCCAACGTCCTGACTTTC. This codes for CASSEAVRAGANVLTF.

The rearrangement joins TRBV7-3 to TRBJ2-3; 7 nucleotides agree with TRBD2. V dropped 5 bases and J dropped 4; count of bases not matched to a gene: 6. The CDR3 is 14 amino acids. CDR1 and CDR2 (germline): SGHTA, FQGTGA. Here the CDR3 reads CASSPLAGADTQYF. Here the CDR3 DNA reads TGTGCCAGCAGCCCCCTGGCGGGGGCAGATACGCAGTATTTT.

This sequence joins TRBV5-4 and TRBJ2-3, with 9 bases matching TRBD2. This CDR3 comprises 16 residues. The junction had 5 bases not matched to a gene; V was cut back by 3 bases and J by 0 bases. The germline V gene encodes CDR1 SGHNT and CDR2 YYREEE (reference sequence). The CDR3, as DNA: TGTGCCAGCAGCTCCGGGACTAGCACTAGCACAGATACGCAGTATTTT. It yields the protein CASSSGTSTSTDTQYF.

V usage is TRBV2 and J usage is TRBJ2-2, with TRBD1 matching 8 bases. The CDR3 is 16 amino acids. Germline V lookup: CDR1 SNHLY, CDR2 FYNNEI. V trimming: 8 bases; J trimming: 3 bases; junction bases outside the gene matches: 11. The CDR3 is CASGGRTGIDTGELFF. The DNA of the CDR3 is TGTGCCAGCGGGGGGCGGACAGGGATCGACACCGGGGAGCTGTTTTTT.

About this clone itself: At one boundary the junction diverges from the germline segment, which might be a read error. V is TRBV7-2 and J is TRBJ1-2, with TRBD1 as a possible D gene (6 bases). Germline assignment: CDR1 SGHTA and CDR2 FQGNSA. The CDR3 consists of 14 residues. The CDR3 DNA sequence: TGTGCCAGCAGCTTGGGGAGGGGGGGCTATGGCTACCCCTTC. Its translation is CASSLGRGGYGYPF.

This clone was observed a handful of times. This rearrangement joins TRBV7-9 to TRBJ1-2; possibly TRBD1 for D (5 bases). The germline V and J ends were trimmed by 5 bases and 5 bases, with 15 bases remaining between them. The CDR3 runs to 14 residues. In germline, CDR1 is SEHNR, CDR2 FQNEAQ (reference sequence). CDR3 sequence reads: CASSHESGHYGYTF. The CDR3 DNA reads TGTGCCAGCAGCCACGAATCAGGGCATTATGGCTACACCTTC.

The gene calls are TRBV5-4 and TRBJ1-2; D gene unclear. Between the trimmed V and J ends, which lost 0 bases and 2 bases, there was a span of 5 bases. The CDR3 sequence is 13 residues long. The germline V gene has CDR1 SGHNT and CDR2 YYREEE (reference sequence). In DNA form, the CDR3 reads TGTGCCAGCAGCTTGGAGAGGAACTATGGCTACACCTTC. This encodes CASSLERNYGYTF.

The V and J genes are TRBV19 and TRBJ1-2; perhaps TRBD1 as D (6 bases). CDR3 length: 14 residues. The V and J ends lost 4 bases and 2 bases respectively, with 11 bases between them. Germline CDR1 reads LNHDA; CDR2 reads SQIVND (reference sequence). In DNA, the CDR3 is TGTGCCAGTAGTACTTTCACAGGGAACTATGGCTACACCTTC. This gives the protein CASSTFTGNYGYTF.

This clone was recorded only once. The V and J genes are TRBV27 and TRBJ1-1; TRBD1 might be the D (6 bases). The germline V gene has CDR1 MNHEY and CDR2 SMNVEV (reference sequence). The length of the CDR3 is 15 residues. V gave up 2 bases and J gave up 2 bases, with 12 bases separating them. CDR3 bases: TGTGCCAGCAGTTTAATGGACAGATCAAACACTGAAGCTTTCTTT. It encodes CASSLMDRSNTEAFF.

V and J are TRBV30 and TRBJ1-2, with D hard to call. Trimming removed 1 base at V and 8 bases at J, with 14 bases between. Germline V gene sequence: CDR1 GTSNPN, CDR2 SVGIG (reference sequence). The CDR3 is 13 residues long. The CDR3: CAWSGNGLRGYTF. Written as DNA, the CDR3 is TGTGCCTGGAGTGGAAATGGGTTGAGGGGCTACACCTTC.

The chain joins TRBV2 to TRBJ1-1; D gene uncertain. The V gene's germline CDR1 is SNHLY and CDR2 FYNNEI. V was clipped by 6 bases and J by 0 bases, with 8 bases between them. The CDR3 totals 13 residues. The CDR3 sequence is CASSGRLNTEAFF. CDR3 DNA: TGTGCCAGCAGCGGCAGGTTGAACACTGAAGCTTTCTTT. The entire variable domain, with the rest obtained from reference TRBV2 and TRBJ1-1, is as follows: EPEVTQTPSHQVTQMGQEVILRCVPISNHLYFYWYRQILGQKVEFLVSFYNNEISEKSEIFDDQFSVERPDGSNFTLKIRSTKLEDSAMYFCASSGRLNTEAFFGQGTRLTVV.

The V gene is TRBV29-1, the J gene TRBJ1-1; TRBD1 aligns across 11 bases. Looked up from germline, CDR1 is SQVTM and CDR2 is ANQGSEA. This CDR3 is 16 amino acids long. V gave up 4 bases and J gave up 5 bases; unmatched junction bases: 12. In nucleotides, the CDR3 is TGCAGCGTTGTTATCACCGGGACAGGGGGGAGGACTGAAGCTTTCTTT. Translating it yields CSVVITGTGGRTEAFF.

The chain couples TRBV4-1 to TRBJ1-5; no clear D. Germline CDR1 is MGHRA and CDR2 is YSYEKL. This CDR3 region has 15 residues. V dropped 4 bases and J dropped 4 bases, with 14 bases sitting between them. CDR3 region: CASSPLDGFNQPQHF. CDR3 nucleotides: TGCGCCAGCAGCCCTCTAGACGGATTTAATCAGCCCCAGCATTTT.

The CDR3, as DNA: TGTGCCAGCAGCGAGGACAGGGTAAACGACGAGCAGTACTTC. Translating gives CASSEDRVNDEQYF. V gene TRBV9 combines with J gene TRBJ2-7; 8 bases line up with TRBD1. V gave up 3 bases and J gave up 5 bases; unmatched junction bases: 7. Germline CDR1 and CDR2: SGDLS and YYNGEE. The CDR3 has 14 residues.

This rearrangement joins TRBV2 to TRBJ1-1; 7 bases match TRBD1. Germline values: CDR1 SNHLY, CDR2 FYNNEI. Unmatched junction bases numbered 5, after V lost 7 bases and J lost 3 bases. The CDR3 has 13 amino acids. The chain's CDR3 is CASILQGDTEAFF. The CDR3 nucleotides are TGTGCCAGCATCCTCCAGGGGGACACTGAAGCTTTCTTT.

The J gene is TRBJ2-1, the V gene TRBV6-5; maybe TRBD2 (7 bases). V lost 1 base and J 10 bases, leaving 20 bases between the germline ends. Germline CDR1 MNHEY, CDR2 SVGAGI. This CDR3 is built from 16 residues. The CDR3 loop is CASSYFAGGAPWEQFF. CDR3 nucleotide sequence: TGTGCCAGCAGTTACTTCGCTGGGGGGGCCCCATGGGAGCAGTTCTTC.

The V and J genes are TRBV5-1 and TRBJ2-7; possibly TRBD1 for D (5 bases). The germline V gene encodes CDR1 SGHRS and CDR2 YFSETQ. Trimming removed 4 bases at V and 5 bases at J, with 19 bases between. The CDR3 consists of 15 residues. The CDR3 region is CASSLVTGPQNEQYF. DNA for the CDR3: TGCGCCAGCAGCCTTGTCACAGGTCCCCAAAACGAGCAGTACTTC.

The V and J genes are TRBV15 and TRBJ2-1, with 13 bases aligning to TRBD2. This CDR3 is 18 amino acids long. The ends lost 2 bases at V and 8 bases at J; junction bases unmatched: 12. The germline gives CDR1 LNHNV, CDR2 YYDKDF (reference sequence). This CDR3 reads CATSRSFGLAGVEDEQFF. The CDR3 DNA reads as TGTGCCACCAGCAGATCCTTCGGACTAGCGGGGGTTGAGGATGAGCAGTTCTTC.

V usage is TRBV15 and J usage is TRBJ2-7; 7 bases map to TRBD1. Germline values: CDR1 LNHNV, CDR2 YYDKDF (reference sequence). With 5 bases clipped from V and 3 bases from J, the junction kept 1 base outside the gene matches. This CDR3 has 12 amino acids. CDR3 sequence reads: CATSGQDYEQYF. The CDR3 nucleotides read TGTGCCACCAGCGGACAGGACTACGAGCAGTACTTC. Complete variable domain (other parts from reference TRBV15 and TRBJ2-7): DAMVIQNPRYQVTQFGKPVTLSCSQTLNHNVMYWYQQKSSQAPKLLFHYYDKDFNNEADTPDNFQSRRPNTSFCFLDIRSPGLGDTAMYLCATSGQDYEQYFGPGTRLTVT.

The chain employs TRBV29-1 and TRBJ2-1; possible D gene TRBD2, 6 bases. Germline loops: CDR1 SQVTM, CDR2 ANQGSEA. This CDR3 is built from 13 residues. V lost 8 bases and J 9 bases, leaving 20 bases between the germline ends. CDR3 residues: CSISGGRGSEQFF. In DNA form, the CDR3 reads TGCAGCATTAGCGGTGGGCGGGGTAGTGAGCAGTTCTTC.

The chain joins TRBV28 to TRBJ2-3; 13 bases match TRBD2. The CDR3 is 17 residues long. Trimming removed 5 bases from V and 3 bases from J; junction bases left unmatched: 8. Germline assignment: CDR1 MDHEN and CDR2 SYDVKM. Here the CDR3 DNA reads TGTGCCAGCAGTAGACTAGCGGGGGGACCCCGGACAGATACGCAGTATTTT. Translation: CASSRLAGGPRTDTQYF.

The rearrangement joins TRBV7-9 to TRBJ1-2, with 8 bases lining up with TRBD1. The J segment lost 8 bases and the V segment lost 3 bases, leaving 5 bases of the junction unmatched. Germline V CDR1 and CDR2: SEHNR, FQNEAQ (reference sequence). The CDR3 runs 13 residues. CDR3 nucleotide sequence: TGTGCCAGCAGCTTTCCAGGGGGCGCGGGCTACACCTTC. Amino acid sequence: CASSFPGGAGYTF.

The CDR3 region is CASSFRGARGYTF. The CDR3 DNA reads as TGTGCCAGCAGCTTTCGGGGGGCTCGTGGCTACACCTTC. The chain carries TRBV5-6 and TRBJ1-2, with D maybe TRBD1 (6 bases). The CDR3 contains 13 residues. The germline V and J ends were trimmed by 2 bases and 7 bases, with 12 bases remaining between them. CDR1 is SGHDT and CDR2 is YYEEEE in the germline V gene.

The chain has TRBV2 and TRBJ2-7; perhaps TRBD1 as D (6 bases). V lost 1 base and J lost 9, with 13 bases in between. The germline V gene encodes CDR1 SNHLY and CDR2 FYNNEI. This CDR3 region has 13 residues. CDR3 region: CASSEGQARGQYF. The CDR3 DNA sequence: TGTGCCAGCAGTGAAGGCCAGGCCAGGGGGCAGTACTTC.

This chain uses TRBV19 with TRBJ1-5; no firm D call. Trimming left V 7 bases short and J 2 bases short, with 12 bases between. The CDR3 contains 14 residues. Germline-derived CDR1 and CDR2 are LNHDA and SQIVND (reference sequence). CDR3 in amino acids: CASMGLTGNQPQHF. The CDR3 coding sequence is TGTGCCAGTATGGGCCTAACGGGCAATCAGCCCCAGCATTTT.

This clone occurred a few times. The J gene is TRBJ2-5, the V gene TRBV6-5, with 10 bases lining up with TRBD2. Germline V CDR1 and CDR2: MNHEY, SVGAGI. With 2 bases clipped from V and 5 bases from J, the junction kept 5 bases outside the gene matches. The CDR3 extends over 15 amino acids. The CDR3 nucleotides are TGTGCCAGCAGTTACCAGCGGGGGGGCGGGGAGACCCAGTACTTC. It is translated as CASSYQRGGGETQYF.